The 4 T cell receptor beta chains below come from one sample, sequenced in a study of T cell responses to AZD1222 COVID-19 vaccine. Profiling relied on immunoSEQ multiplex PCR, and the TCRdb table lists in-frame clones only, not all of them. The sample has tens of thousands of clones, around 80% seen once. Sequenced here: peripheral blood, sampled 28 days after the second AZD1222 dose. These receptors originate from an adult who received the AZD1222 COVID-19 vaccine.

The V gene is TRBV5-1, the J gene TRBJ1-2; D may be TRBD1 (5 bases). V was cut by 4 bases and J by 3 bases, with 10 bases left in between. Looked up from germline, CDR1 is SGHRS and CDR2 is YFSETQ. The CDR3 length is 13 residues. CDR3 loop: CASSAGTHYGYTF. In DNA form, the CDR3 reads TGCGCCAGCAGCGCCGGGACCCACTATGGCTACACCTTC. Supplemented by reference TRBV5-1 and TRBJ1-2, the full variable domain reads KAGVTQTPRYLIKTRGQQVTLSCSPISGHRSVSWYQQTPGQGLQFLFEYFSETQRNKGNFPGRFSGRQFSNSRSEMNVSTLELGDSALYLCASSAGTHYGYTFGSGTRLTVV.

This clone was seen only a few times. V gene TRBV7-2 combines with J gene TRBJ1-1, with D unclear. The V end lost 5 bases, the J end lost 0 bases, and 13 bases lay between the germline ends. There are 15 residues in the CDR3. Germline V lookup: CDR1 SGHTA, CDR2 FQGNSA. This CDR3 reads CASSQGSSMNTEAFF. The CDR3 DNA reads as TGTGCCAGCAGCCAAGGGTCCAGCATGAACACTGAAGCTTTCTTT.

V is TRBV7-9 and J is TRBJ1-3, with a weak D call TRBD1 (5 bases). Germline CDR1 and CDR2: SEHNR and FQNEAQ (reference sequence). The CDR3 covers 14 residues. Trimming took 0 bases from V and 6 from J, leaving 9 bases between them. CDR3 protein: CASSLAGELNTIYF. DNA for the CDR3: TGTGCCAGCAGCTTAGCGGGGGAGCTAAACACCATATATTTT.

The chain uses TRBV5-1 and TRBJ1-1, with TRBD1 identical over 8 bases. The CDR3 consists of 13 residues. CDR1 is SGHRS, CDR2 YFSETQ, per germline. Unmatched junction bases numbered 2, after V lost 4 bases and J lost 3 bases. CDR3 nucleotides: TGCGCCAGCAGCCAACAGGGGGACACTGAAGCTTTCTTT. Its protein is CASSQQGDTEAFF.